Listed below are T cell receptor delta chains from one sample, sequenced in a study of gamma-delta chains in newborns, infants, children. TCRdb re-processed the reads using CATT. The sample consists of 9,000 to 13,000 delta-chain clones, about 8.7% of them appearing once. Material: blood. The receptors were sampled from a child who was a newborn, infant or young child, either healthy, febrile or measles-vaccinated (not recorded which). CDR3s include the opening cysteine and the closing phenylalanine or tryptophan. Each record gives: CDR3 DNA, CDR3 protein, clone size, J gene, D gene, V gene. A D gene is named only where the DNA matches it firmly. Not all rows give a size; the values are once, few, many and, for expanded clones, a class.

CDR3nt: TGTGCCTGTGACGCCCTACTGGGGGATACTGGTGCCGATAAACTCATCTTT; CDR3aa: CACDALLGDTGADKLIF; abundance: -; j_gene: TRDJ1; d_gene: TRDD3; v_gene: TRDV2
CDR3nt: TGTGCCTGTGACACCGTACTGGGGGATTCCCTGGGGTACACCGATAAACTCATCTTT; CDR3aa: CACDTVLGDSLGYTDKLIF; abundance: -; j_gene: TRDJ1; d_gene: TRDD3; v_gene: TRDV2
CDR3nt: TGTGCCTGTGACACCGCGGGGATTAGCTCCTGGGACACCCGACAGATGTTTTTC; CDR3aa: CACDTAGISSWDTRQMFF; abundance: -; j_gene: TRDJ3; d_gene: -; v_gene: TRDV2
CDR3nt: TGTGCCTGTGACACCGTGCGAAGGGGACTTTACACCGATAAACTCATCTTT; CDR3aa: CACDTVRRGLYTDKLIF; abundance: few; j_gene: TRDJ1; d_gene: -; v_gene: TRDV2
CDR3nt: TGTGCCTGTGACCGCCTTTCCCTGGGGGATACCGATAAACTCATCTTT; CDR3aa: CACDRLSLGDTDKLIF; abundance: few; j_gene: TRDJ1; d_gene: TRDD3; v_gene: TRDV2
CDR3nt: TGTGCCTGTGACACGGTGGGGACTTCCTCGTACACCGATAAACTCATCTTT; CDR3aa: CACDTVGTSSYTDKLIF; abundance: -; j_gene: TRDJ1; d_gene: -; v_gene: TRDV2
CDR3nt: TGTGCCTGTGACACCGTCGGGGCTGTGGGGCCCCACCTCGATAAACTCATCTTT; CDR3aa: CACDTVGAVGPHLDKLIF; abundance: -; j_gene: TRDJ1; d_gene: -; v_gene: TRDV2
CDR3nt: TGTGCCTGTGACTCAATTACTGGGGGACCGCACACCGATAAACTCATCTTT; CDR3aa: CACDSITGGPHTDKLIF; abundance: -; j_gene: TRDJ1; d_gene: TRDD3; v_gene: TRDV2
CDR3nt: TGTGCCTGTGACCCGCTGGGGGATAACACCGATAAACTCATCTTT; CDR3aa: CACDPLGDNTDKLIF; abundance: -; j_gene: TRDJ1; d_gene: TRDD3; v_gene: TRDV2
CDR3nt: TGTGCCTGTGAAAGACTGGGGGACCCCACCGATAAACTCATCTTT; CDR3aa: CACERLGDPTDKLIF; abundance: few; j_gene: TRDJ1; d_gene: TRDD3; v_gene: TRDV2
CDR3nt: TGTGCCTGTGACCCCCTGGTACTGGGGGATACGCGGCACACCGATAAACTCATCTTT; CDR3aa: CACDPLVLGDTRHTDKLIF; abundance: -; j_gene: TRDJ1; d_gene: TRDD3; v_gene: TRDV2
CDR3nt: TGTGCCTGTGACACCGTGACTGGGGGCCTTAGCTCCTGGGACACCCGACAGATGTTTTTC; CDR3aa: CACDTVTGGLSSWDTRQMFF; abundance: -; j_gene: TRDJ3; d_gene: TRDD3; v_gene: TRDV2
CDR3nt: TGTGCCTGTGACACTCTGGGGGCCGACACCGATAAACTCATCTTT; CDR3aa: CACDTLGADTDKLIF; abundance: few; j_gene: TRDJ1; d_gene: TRDD3; v_gene: TRDV2
CDR3nt: TGTGCCTGTGACACCACGGGGGATAGCCGGGAGCAGTACACCGATAAACTCATCTTT; CDR3aa: CACDTTGDSREQYTDKLIF; abundance: -; j_gene: TRDJ1; d_gene: TRDD3; v_gene: TRDV2
CDR3nt: TGTGCCTGTGATCCCCTGAGTCTGGGGGATCCGTACACCGATAAACTCATCTTT; CDR3aa: CACDPLSLGDPYTDKLIF; abundance: few; j_gene: TRDJ1; d_gene: TRDD3; v_gene: TRDV2
CDR3nt: TGTGCCTGTGACCCCGTACTGGGGGATCCCCCTAGGGGATACACCGATAAACTCATCTTT; CDR3aa: CACDPVLGDPPRGYTDKLIF; abundance: medium-sized; j_gene: TRDJ1; d_gene: TRDD3; v_gene: TRDV2
CDR3nt: TGTGCCTGTGACAGGTTGGGGGATACGCGGGCCCTGACAGCACAACTCTTCTTT; CDR3aa: CACDRLGDTRALTAQLFF; abundance: few; j_gene: TRDJ2; d_gene: TRDD3; v_gene: TRDV2
CDR3nt: TGTGCCTGTGATAACGTACTGGGGGATACGGGTCTCGATAAACTCATCTTT; CDR3aa: CACDNVLGDTGLDKLIF; abundance: few; j_gene: TRDJ1; d_gene: TRDD3; v_gene: TRDV2
CDR3nt: TGTGCCTGTGAGGGGATAGGGGCCGATAAACTCATCTTT; CDR3aa: CACEGIGADKLIF; abundance: medium-sized; j_gene: TRDJ1; d_gene: TRDD3; v_gene: TRDV2
CDR3nt: TGTGCCTGTGACGTGGTTGGGGGGGCCTACACCGATAAACTCATCTTT; CDR3aa: CACDVVGGAYTDKLIF; abundance: few; j_gene: TRDJ1; d_gene: -; v_gene: TRDV2
CDR3nt: TGTGCCTGTGACACCCTCCTTCCTCCTGGTACTGCCCCCAGGGAAGACACCGATAAACTCATCTTT; CDR3aa: CACDTLLPPGTAPREDTDKLIF; abundance: few; j_gene: TRDJ1; d_gene: TRDD2; v_gene: TRDV2
CDR3nt: TGTGCCTGTGACGCGCTGGGGGTCAGCTCCTGGGACACCCGACAGATGTTTTTC; CDR3aa: CACDALGVSSWDTRQMFF; abundance: few; j_gene: TRDJ3; d_gene: TRDD3; v_gene: TRDV2
CDR3nt: TGTGCTCTTGGGGAATTCCCGCCTTCCTACGGGGGTGGGGCCGGAGGGGCCGATAAACTCATCTTT; CDR3aa: CALGEFPPSYGGGAGGADKLIF; abundance: few; j_gene: TRDJ1; d_gene: TRDD2; v_gene: TRDV1
CDR3nt: TGTGCCTGTGACTACACTGGGGGACCCCTGTACACCGATAAACTCATCTTT; CDR3aa: CACDYTGGPLYTDKLIF; abundance: medium-sized; j_gene: TRDJ1; d_gene: TRDD3; v_gene: TRDV2
CDR3nt: TGTGCCTGTGACACACTGGGGGACCACGATAAACTCATCTTT; CDR3aa: CACDTLGDHDKLIF; abundance: few; j_gene: TRDJ1; d_gene: TRDD3; v_gene: TRDV2
CDR3nt: TGTGCCTGTGACACACTACTGGGGGATAAAGGGCCTAAACTCATCTTT; CDR3aa: CACDTLLGDKGPKLIF; abundance: few; j_gene: TRDJ1; d_gene: TRDD3; v_gene: TRDV2
CDR3nt: TGTGCCTGTGACCCGGTTACTGGGGGATACTCAGGCAATAAACTCATCTTT; CDR3aa: CACDPVTGGYSGNKLIF; abundance: -; j_gene: TRDJ1; d_gene: TRDD3; v_gene: TRDV2
CDR3nt: TGTGCCTGTGACGTACTGGGGGTCGACACCGATAAACTCATCTTT; CDR3aa: CACDVLGVDTDKLIF; abundance: few; j_gene: TRDJ1; d_gene: TRDD3; v_gene: TRDV2
CDR3nt: TGTGCCTGTGACAAAATTCCTACGGGGGATCACACCGATAAACTCATCTTT; CDR3aa: CACDKIPTGDHTDKLIF; abundance: -; j_gene: TRDJ1; d_gene: -; v_gene: TRDV2
CDR3nt: TGTGCCTGCTGGGGGATACAGGGGTCGACCGATAAACTCATCTTT; CDR3aa: CACWGIQGSTDKLIF; abundance: few; j_gene: TRDJ1; d_gene: TRDD3; v_gene: TRDV2
CDR3nt: TGTGCCTGTGCCCCACTGGGGACCCCCGATAAACTCATCTTT; CDR3aa: CACAPLGTPDKLIF; abundance: -; j_gene: TRDJ1; d_gene: TRDD3; v_gene: TRDV2
CDR3nt: TGTGCCTGTGACACGCCTGGGGGCCCCAGCTCCTGGGACACCCGACAGATGTTTTTC; CDR3aa: CACDTPGGPSSWDTRQMFF; abundance: few; j_gene: TRDJ3; d_gene: TRDD3; v_gene: TRDV2
CDR3nt: TGTGCCTGTGACATGTTGGGGGAGAGCAGCTCCTGGGACACCCGACAGATGTTTTTC; CDR3aa: CACDMLGESSSWDTRQMFF; abundance: -; j_gene: TRDJ3; d_gene: TRDD3; v_gene: TRDV2
CDR3nt: TGTGCCTGTGACACCGCCGGGGGTAGCTCCCGGGACACCCGACAGATGTTTTTC; CDR3aa: CACDTAGGSSRDTRQMFF; abundance: few; j_gene: TRDJ3; d_gene: -; v_gene: TRDV2
CDR3nt: TGTGCCTGTGACACCGCTGGGGGATACACAAGCTCCTGGGACACCCGACAGATGTTTTTC; CDR3aa: CACDTAGGYTSSWDTRQMFF; abundance: few; j_gene: TRDJ3; d_gene: TRDD3; v_gene: TRDV2
CDR3nt: TGTGCCTGTGACCCCCGAGCCTGGGGGACCCAAGCGGGATACACCGATAAACTCATCTTT; CDR3aa: CACDPRAWGTQAGYTDKLIF; abundance: -; j_gene: TRDJ1; d_gene: TRDD3; v_gene: TRDV2
CDR3nt: TGTGCCTGTGACACCGGGGATCACAGCTCCTGGGACACCCGACAGATGTTTTTC; CDR3aa: CACDTGDHSSWDTRQMFF; abundance: few; j_gene: TRDJ3; d_gene: -; v_gene: TRDV2
CDR3nt: TGTGCCTGTGACAAGCTGGGGGATCTCGATAAACTCATCTTT; CDR3aa: CACDKLGDLDKLIF; abundance: few; j_gene: TRDJ1; d_gene: TRDD3; v_gene: TRDV2
CDR3nt: TGTGCTCTTGGGAAACGTCGTCGGGCTTTTTACACCGATAAACTCATCTTT; CDR3aa: CALGKRRRAFYTDKLIF; abundance: -; j_gene: TRDJ1; d_gene: -; v_gene: TRDV1
CDR3nt: TGTGCCTGTGACACCGTCGGGGGCCCCACCGATAAACTCATCTTT; CDR3aa: CACDTVGGPTDKLIF; abundance: few; j_gene: TRDJ1; d_gene: -; v_gene: TRDV2
CDR3nt: TGTGCCTGTGACACCTTATTAGTGGTGGGGGGTGACACCGATAAACTCATCTTT; CDR3aa: CACDTLLVVGGDTDKLIF; abundance: few; j_gene: TRDJ1; d_gene: -; v_gene: TRDV2